A selection of T cell receptor beta chains follows, all from one sample in a study of identical twins. TCRdb reprocessed the 5' RACE reads with MiXCR, giving one entry per CDR3 protein. There are 1,800,000 or so distinct CDR3 sequences in the sample; roughly 35% occur only once, and roughly 0.3% lies in the top ten. Sequences were obtained from cord blood. Receptors originate from a newborn girl in good health. Both conserved end residues are part of each CDR3. A D gene is named only where the DNA matches it firmly. Some rows mark clone size as missing; the rest say once, few, many or name a class of expanded clone.

J	V	size	D	CDR3	DNA
TRBJ2-2	TRBV9	-	-	CASSVGFTGTGELFF	TGTGCCAGCAGCGTAGGATTCACCGGGACCGGGGAGCTGTTTTTT
TRBJ2-3	TRBV5-1	-	-	CASSLGQGDSDTQYF	TGCGCCAGCAGCTTAGGCCAGGGAGATTCAGATACGCAGTATTTT
TRBJ2-1	TRBV28	once	-	CASSLLGLRQFF	TGTGCCAGCAGCTTACTGGGCTTGAGGCAGTTCTTC
TRBJ2-2	TRBV7-7	-	-	CASSAGHSNTGELFF	TGTGCCAGCAGCGCCGGACACTCGAACACCGGGGAGCTGTTTTTT
TRBJ2-1	TRBV3-1	few	-	CASSQGSLEQFF	TGTGCCAGCAGCCAAGGGTCTCTCGAGCAGTTCTTC
TRBJ2-7	TRBV20-1	-	-	CSARDPPGHILNEQYF	TGCAGTGCTAGAGATCCCCCGGGGCACATCCTCAATGAGCAGTACTTC
TRBJ2-5	TRBV28	-	TRBD2	CASSIRTSGRISFYDEQYF	TGTGCCAGCAGTATTCGGACTAGCGGGAGGATTTCATTCTACGATGAGCAGTACTTC
TRBJ2-7	TRBV10-3	-	-	CAILDRDGGEQYF	TGTGCCATCCTGGACAGAGACGGGGGGGAGCAGTACTTC
TRBJ2-5	TRBV10-3	-	-	CAISVLEGETQNF	TGTGCCATCAGTGTGCTAGAGGGGGAGACCCAGAACTTC
TRBJ2-1	TRBV7-9	many	TRBD1	CASSSTGNEQFF	TGTGCCAGCAGCTCGACAGGGAATGAGCAGTTCTTC
TRBJ2-4	TRBV20-1	-	-	CSAMGGAAKNIQYF	TGCAGTGCTATGGGGGGAGCGGCCAAAAACATTCAGTACTTC
TRBJ1-5	TRBV24-1	few	-	CATSDTGICSPGVRPQHF	TGTGCCACCAGTGACACTGGGATTTGTAGCCCCGGAGTTAGGCCCCAGCATTTT
TRBJ2-6	TRBV28	-	-	CASSLWGYFSGANVLTF	TGTGCCAGCAGCTTGTGGGGGTACTTCTCTGGGGCCAACGTCCTGACTTTC
TRBJ1-2	TRBV20-1	-	-	CSAPGILYGYTF	TGCAGTGCTCCGGGTATTCTCTATGGCTACACCTTC
TRBJ2-5	TRBV20-1	-	-	CSARMVRDGVIQETQYF	TGCAGTGCTAGAATGGTCCGGGACGGGGTAATTCAAGAGACCCAGTACTTC
TRBJ2-7	TRBV20-1	-	TRBD1	CSARAPLTGPAYNEQYF	TGCAGTGCTAGGGCCCCCTTGACAGGGCCAGCCTACAATGAGCAGTACTTC